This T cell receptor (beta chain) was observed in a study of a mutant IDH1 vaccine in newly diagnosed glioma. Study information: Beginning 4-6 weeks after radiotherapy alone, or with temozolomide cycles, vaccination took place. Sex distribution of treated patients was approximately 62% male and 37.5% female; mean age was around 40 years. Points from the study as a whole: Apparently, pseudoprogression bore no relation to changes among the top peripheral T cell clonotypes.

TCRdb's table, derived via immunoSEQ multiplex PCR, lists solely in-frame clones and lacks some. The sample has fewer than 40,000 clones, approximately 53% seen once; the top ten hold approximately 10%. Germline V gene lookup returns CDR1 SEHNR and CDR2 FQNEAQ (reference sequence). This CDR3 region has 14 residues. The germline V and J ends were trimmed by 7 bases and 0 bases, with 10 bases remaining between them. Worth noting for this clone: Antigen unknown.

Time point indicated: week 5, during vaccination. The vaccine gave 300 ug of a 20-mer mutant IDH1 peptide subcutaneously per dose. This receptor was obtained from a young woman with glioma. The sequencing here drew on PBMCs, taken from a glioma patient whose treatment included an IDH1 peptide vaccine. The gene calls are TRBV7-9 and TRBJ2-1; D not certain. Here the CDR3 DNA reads TGTGCCAGCACCAGACCCGGCTCCTACAATGAGCAGTTCTTC. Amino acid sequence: CASTRPGSYNEQFF.